Each of the 30 T cell receptor beta chains below was sequenced from the same sample in a study of blood T cell repertoires in COVID-19. The assay was immunoSEQ multiplex PCR, and TCRdb's table has in-frame clones only and misses some. Here the sample spans roughly 180,000 clones, approximately 77% being singletons. Sequencing was performed on peripheral blood. Receptor source: a woman of 80 years or more with active or convalescent COVID-19.

This CDR3 is CASSLVLRPKGAQQPQHF. CDR3 nucleotides: TGTGCCAGCAGCTTAGTATTACGTCCGAAGGGGGCGCAACAGCCCCAGCATTTT. The J gene is TRBJ1-5, the V gene TRBV7-9; the match to TRBD1 covers 7 bases. V was pared by 1 base and J by 7 bases, with 16 bases of the junction left unmatched. From germline, CDR1 is SEHNR and CDR2 FQNEAQ (reference sequence). CDR3 length: 18 residues.

J is TRBJ2-7 and V is TRBV9, with TRBD1 identical over 7 bases. The V segment lost 4 bases and the J segment 2 bases; nucleotides outside the gene matches: 6. The CDR3 is 14 amino acids. Germline V gene sequence: CDR1 SGDLS, CDR2 YYNGEE. CDR3: CASSLGDRTYEQYF. CDR3 bases: TGTGCCAGCAGCCTCGGGGACAGAACCTACGAGCAGTACTTC.

The chain uses TRBV29-1 and TRBJ2-7; the match to TRBD1 covers 9 bases. Per the germline V gene, CDR1 is SQVTM and CDR2 is ANQGSEA. Unmatched junction bases numbered 8, after V lost 0 bases and J lost 2 bases. The CDR3 spans 16 residues. The CDR3 sequence is CSVEDQGTGIAYEQYF. Here the CDR3 DNA reads TGCAGCGTTGAAGATCAAGGGACAGGGATAGCCTACGAGCAGTACTTC.

The chain combines TRBV19 with TRBJ1-1; 9 bases are shared with TRBD1. Looked up from germline, CDR1 is LNHDA and CDR2 is SQIVND (reference sequence). J lost 4 bases, V lost 4 bases, and 7 bases had no gene match. This CDR3 has 15 residues. The CDR3 sequence: CASSKYRGPGTEAFF. The CDR3 nucleotides are TGTGCCAGTAGTAAATACAGGGGGCCGGGCACTGAAGCTTTCTTT. The whole variable domain, remainder taken from reference TRBV19 and TRBJ1-1, is DGGITQSPKYLFRKEGQNVTLSCEQNLNHDAMYWYRQDPGQGLRLIYYSQIVNDFQKGDIAEGYSVSREKKESFPLTVTSAQKNPTAFYLCASSKYRGPGTEAFFGQGTRLTVV.

V gene TRBV25-1 combines with J gene TRBJ2-3, with 9 nucleotides matching TRBD2. The CDR3 is 16 residues long. J gave up 6 bases and V 0 bases, and 7 bases lay outside the gene matches. Germline lookup yields CDR1 MGHDK and CDR2 SYGVNS. CDR3 bases: TGTGCCAGCAGTGAATACGAAACTAGCGGGCGGGATACGCAGTATTTT. This translates into CASSEYETSGRDTQYF.

The chain links TRBV13 to TRBJ2-3; D gene uncertain. With 2 bases removed from V and 1 base from J, the gap between germline ends came to 4 bases. Germline V lookup: CDR1 PRHDT, CDR2 FYEKMQ (reference sequence). The CDR3 is made up of 13 amino acids. The chain's CDR3 is CASSLTGTDTQYF. CDR3 nucleotides: TGTGCCAGCAGCTTAACGGGCACAGATACGCAGTATTTT. The whole variable domain, remainder taken from reference TRBV13 and TRBJ2-3, is AAGVIQSPRHLIKEKRETATLKCYPIPRHDTVYWYQQGPGQDPQFLISFYEKMQSDKGSIPDRFSAQQFSDYHSELNMSSLELGDSALYFCASSLTGTDTQYFGPGTRLTVL.

This chain joins TRBV30 and TRBJ2-5; weak D call: TRBD1 (6 bases). The germline gives CDR1 GTSNPN, CDR2 SVGIG (reference sequence). This CDR3 region has 14 residues. V shed 6 bases and J shed 5 bases, with 19 bases lying between them. CDR3 region: CACIPGHSGETQYF. Written as DNA, the CDR3 is TGTGCCTGTATACCGGGACATAGTGGGGAGACCCAGTACTTC. The entire variable domain, with the rest obtained from reference TRBV30 and TRBJ2-5, is as follows: SQTIHQWPATLVQPVGSPLSLECTVEGTSNPNLYWYRQAAGRGLQLLFYSVGIGQISSEVPQNLSASRPQDRQFILSSKKLLLSDSGFYLCACIPGHSGETQYFGPGTRLLVL.

This chain connects TRBV29-1 to TRBJ2-7; no reliable D call. V was shortened by 5 bases and J by 3 bases, with 8 bases between the two germline ends. CDR3 length: 11 amino acids. From germline, CDR1 is SQVTM and CDR2 ANQGSEA. The CDR3 DNA follows: TGCAGCGTTTCCCGCGACTACGAGCAGTACTTC. This encodes CSVSRDYEQYF.

CDR3 nucleotide sequence: TGTGCCAGCAGACTAGCGGGAGGGCCTGAGACCCAGTACTTC. It yields the protein CASRLAGGPETQYF. The chain recombines TRBV27 with TRBJ2-5; 13 nucleotides agree with TRBD2. The length of the CDR3 is 14 residues. Germline V gene lookup returns CDR1 MNHEY and CDR2 SMNVEV (reference sequence). With V trimmed by 6 bases and J by 5 bases, 3 bases remained unmatched.

The V and J genes are TRBV3-1 (or the pseudogene TRBV3-2) and TRBJ2-3; possible D gene TRBD1, 5 bases. The germline V and J ends were trimmed by 1 base and 1 base, with 9 bases remaining between them. This CDR3 is built from 15 residues. Looked up from germline, CDR1 is LGHDT and CDR2 is YNNKEL (reference sequence). The CDR3 loop reads CASSQGPQGTDTQYF. The CDR3 DNA is TGTGCCAGCAGCCAAGGCCCACAGGGCACAGATACGCAGTATTTT.

This sequence joins TRBV27 and TRBJ2-7, with TRBD1 identical over 7 bases. CDR1 is MNHEY and CDR2 is SMNVEV in the germline V gene (reference sequence). V lost 6 bases to trimming and J lost 6 bases; unmatched junction nucleotides: 23. The length of the CDR3 is 18 residues. Written as DNA, the CDR3 is TGTGCCAGCAGCCGTAATTCCCTCGGGGCAGGGGGTATCGGCGAGCAGTACTTC. The encoded protein is CASSRNSLGAGGIGEQYF.

This chain joins TRBV7-3 and TRBJ2-1; TRBD2 matches 11 bases. The germline gives CDR1 SGHTA, CDR2 FQGTGA. Losses at the gene ends were 5 bases for V and 9 bases for J; bases not matched to a gene: 9. This CDR3 is built from 15 residues. The DNA of the CDR3 is TGTGCCAGCAGCCCGATAGCGGGAGGGTCCGTTGAGCAGTTCTTC. It encodes CASSPIAGGSVEQFF. The full variable domain, its missing parts supplied by reference TRBV7-3 and TRBJ2-1, is GAGVSQTPSNKVTEKGKYVELRCDPISGHTALYWYRQSLGQGPEFLIYFQGTGAADDSGLPNDRFFAVRPEGSVSTLKIQRTERGDSAVYLCASSPIAGGSVEQFFGPGTRLTVL.

The CDR3 coding sequence is TGTGCCAGCAGCAAACAGGGGAGGCCTGTTACTGAAGCTTTCTTT. It encodes CASSKQGRPVTEAFF. The V and J genes are TRBV5-4 and TRBJ1-1; 7 bases line up with TRBD1. Germline V lookup: CDR1 SGHNT, CDR2 YYREEE (reference sequence). The CDR3 is made up of 15 amino acids. With 4 bases clipped from V and 5 bases from J, the junction kept 11 bases outside the gene matches.

This chain connects TRBV9 to TRBJ2-3; D remains ambiguous. The germline V gene encodes CDR1 SGDLS and CDR2 YYNGEE. V lost 0 bases and J lost 2, with 10 bases in between. This CDR3 spans 15 amino acids. CDR3 in amino acids: CASSVEARPTDTQYF. DNA for the CDR3: TGTGCCAGCAGCGTAGAGGCGCGGCCCACAGATACGCAGTATTTT.

This chain connects TRBV6-5 to TRBJ1-6; D might be TRBD1 (6 bases). The length of the CDR3 is 14 residues. V lost 1 base and J lost 8, with 9 bases in between. CDR1 is MNHEY and CDR2 is SVGAGI in the germline V gene. The CDR3 DNA follows: TGTGCCAGCAGTTACTTGGCAGGGGATTCACCCCTCCACTTT. Its translation is CASSYLAGDSPLHF.

The chain joins TRBV5-1 to TRBJ2-1, with 14 bases identical to TRBD2. The trim removed 2 bases at V and 4 bases at J, leaving 8 bases unmatched. The CDR3 extends over 18 amino acids. Looked up from germline, CDR1 is SGHRS and CDR2 is YFSETQ. CDR3 region: CASSFGLAGGSQYNEQFF. The DNA of the CDR3 is TGCGCCAGCAGCTTTGGACTAGCGGGAGGATCACAATACAATGAGCAGTTCTTC.

This sequence joins TRBV19 and TRBJ1-2; weak D call: TRBD1 (6 bases). Trimming removed 5 bases from V and 4 bases from J, with 14 bases in between. This CDR3 is 14 amino acids long. The germline V gene has CDR1 LNHDA and CDR2 SQIVND (reference sequence). DNA of the CDR3: TGTGCCAGTAGTCCCCGTCTAGGGGGCTATGGCTACACCTTC. It yields the protein CASSPRLGGYGYTF.

The gene calls are TRBV2 and TRBJ1-3; 7 bases agree with TRBD1. With 7 bases clipped from V and 0 bases from J, the junction kept 9 bases outside the gene matches. CDR1 is SNHLY and CDR2 is FYNNEI in the germline V gene. CDR3 length equals 16 residues. The CDR3 spells CASNWDRLSSGNTIYF. The CDR3 nucleotides read TGTGCCAGCAACTGGGACAGATTAAGCTCTGGAAACACCATATATTTT.

This rearrangement joins TRBV6-1 to TRBJ2-7; D gene ambiguous. V was clipped by 3 bases and J by 1 base, with 22 bases between them. CDR1 and CDR2 (germline): MNHNS, SASEGT. The CDR3 is 18 amino acids. CDR3 bases: TGTGCCAGCAGTGAGTTGTTCCTTGACTCCCAAAGGTCCTACGAGCAGTACTTC. Residues: CASSELFLDSQRSYEQYF.

This clone was counted a few times. J is TRBJ1-2 and V is TRBV18; 9 nucleotides agree with TRBD1. Looked up from germline, CDR1 is KGHSH and CDR2 is LQKENI. V dropped 4 bases and J dropped 6; count of bases not matched to a gene: 3. The CDR3 spans 13 residues. The CDR3 spells CASSRTGVDGYTF. The CDR3 coding sequence is TGTGCCAGCTCACGGACAGGGGTGGATGGCTACACCTTC.

The gene calls are TRBV5-1 and TRBJ1-6; 8 bases match TRBD1. The V segment lost 1 base and the J segment 10 bases; nucleotides outside the gene matches: 10. This CDR3 contains 16 residues. Germline assignment: CDR1 SGHRS and CDR2 YFSETQ. The CDR3 sequence: CASSLSGDRGISPLHF. The CDR3 DNA sequence: TGCGCCAGCAGCTTGTCGGGAGACAGGGGAATATCACCCCTCCACTTT.

The table lists this clone with a few counts. The chain combines TRBV10-3 with TRBJ2-7, with a weak D call TRBD1 (6 bases). Trimming shortened V by 5 bases and J by 3 bases, and 14 bases separated the two germline ends. The CDR3 loop spans 14 amino acids. Germline V gives CDR1 ENHRY, CDR2 SYGVKD. The CDR3 protein is CAISPGDTLYEQYF. In DNA, the CDR3 is TGTGCCATCAGTCCCGGGGACACACTCTACGAGCAGTACTTC.

The chain joins TRBV2 to TRBJ2-7, with D tentatively TRBD2 (6 bases). Trimming shortened V by 5 bases and J by 1 base, and 18 bases separated the two germline ends. Germline CDR1 SNHLY, CDR2 FYNNEI. The CDR3 length is 16 residues. The CDR3: CASSSRGGTLSYEQYF. Here the CDR3 DNA reads TGTGCCAGCAGTAGCCGAGGAGGGACCCTATCCTACGAGCAGTACTTC.

J is TRBJ1-1 and V is TRBV30; a possible D gene is TRBD1 (6 bases). Per the germline V gene, CDR1 is GTSNPN and CDR2 is SVGIG (reference sequence). The V end lost 2 bases, the J end lost 4 bases, and 11 bases lay between the germline ends. The CDR3 length is 13 residues. CDR3 DNA: TGTGCCTGGAGTCACTCAGGGGTCACTGAAGCTTTCTTT. It encodes CAWSHSGVTEAFF.

This clone came up a few times. This rearrangement joins TRBV19 to TRBJ1-1; D is possibly TRBD1 (6 bases). V lost 4 bases, J lost 3 bases, and 12 bases lay in between. The CDR3 totals 14 residues. Germline V gene lookup returns CDR1 LNHDA and CDR2 SQIVND (reference sequence). CDR3 residues: CASSRGGPDTEAFF. In nucleotides, the CDR3 is TGTGCCAGTAGTAGAGGGGGACCGGACACTGAAGCTTTCTTT. The entire variable domain, with the rest obtained from reference TRBV19 and TRBJ1-1, is as follows: DGGITQSPKYLFRKEGQNVTLSCEQNLNHDAMYWYRQDPGQGLRLIYYSQIVNDFQKGDIAEGYSVSREKKESFPLTVTSAQKNPTAFYLCASSRGGPDTEAFFGQGTRLTVV.

The chain joins TRBV2 to TRBJ1-1; possibly TRBD1 for D (6 bases). V was trimmed by 2 bases and J by 7 bases, leaving 8 bases between them. The CDR3 sequence is 12 residues long. The germline V gene has CDR1 SNHLY and CDR2 FYNNEI. CDR3 region: CASSEQGSEAFF. The CDR3 region has the DNA TGTGCCAGCAGTGAACAGGGGAGTGAAGCTTTCTTT.

The rearrangement uses TRBV7-2 and TRBJ1-3, with D possibly being TRBD1 (6 bases). V was cut by 4 bases and J by 4 bases, with 8 bases left in between. CDR3 size: 13 residues. Germline V CDR1 and CDR2: SGHTA, FQGNSA. The CDR3 region is CASSSDRGNTIYF. DNA for the CDR3: TGTGCCAGCAGCTCAGACAGGGGAAACACCATATATTTT.

This chain links TRBV28 with TRBJ1-6, with unresolved D. V was clipped by 5 bases and J by 9 bases, with 17 bases between them. There are 15 residues in the CDR3. The germline V gene has CDR1 MDHEN and CDR2 SYDVKM. The CDR3 DNA reads as TGTGCCAGCAGTGCAGTGGCGGCTACAACTTCACCCCTCCACTTT. This encodes CASSAVAATTSPLHF.

This clone appeared a few times. The chain recombines TRBV5-1 with TRBJ1-2; D may be TRBD1 (5 bases). The CDR3 spans 15 residues. Trimming left V 0 bases short and J 2 bases short, with 11 bases between. Germline V gives CDR1 SGHRS, CDR2 YFSETQ. The CDR3 DNA sequence: TGCGCCAGCAGCTTGGCGGGGGGGTACAACTATGGCTACACCTTC. Residues: CASSLAGGYNYGYTF.

The chain employs TRBV5-1 and TRBJ1-6; 9 bases agree with TRBD1. The ends lost 1 base at V and 10 bases at J; junction bases unmatched: 3. Germline V gene sequence: CDR1 SGHRS, CDR2 YFSETQ. The CDR3 length is 14 residues. CDR3 sequence: CASSLRTGESPLHF. In nucleotides, the CDR3 is TGCGCCAGCAGCTTGAGGACAGGGGAGTCACCCCTCCACTTT.